This passage covers 20 T cell receptor beta chains from one sample sequenced in a study of cytomegalovirus exposure and HLA in healthy donors. PCR primers comprised 60 Vbeta and 13 Jbeta primers. The table came from immunoSEQ multiplex PCR; TCRdb's copy has only in-frame clones and leaves some out. The table records some 130,000 clones, more than 80% of them present only once. Sequencing input: PBMCs. These receptors originate from a man aged 35 to 55 in good health and CMV-seronegative.

Comments on this clone: The CDR3 carries no conserved terminal phenylalanine or tryptophan, so it likely arises from a read error. The gene calls are TRBV18 and TRBJ2-3, with 7 bases identical to TRBD1. The V gene end was trimmed by 3 bases and the J gene end by 10 bases; junction bases not matched to a gene: 4. The germline CDR1 and CDR2 sequences are KGHSH and LQKENI. The CDR3 consists of 12 residues. CDR3 region: CASSPGDSAQYV. CDR3 coding DNA: TGTGCCAGCTCACCCGGGGACAGTGCGCAGTATGTT.

CDR3 DNA sequence: TGCGCCAGCAGCTCTGGGACAGGGGGACAAGAGACCCAGTACTTC. Protein: CASSSGTGGQETQYF. The chain is built from TRBV5-1 and TRBJ2-5; 11 nucleotides line up with TRBD1. From germline, CDR1 is SGHRS and CDR2 YFSETQ. This CDR3 contains 15 residues. V was clipped by 3 bases and J by 2 bases; unmatched bases: 3.

The chain combines TRBV15 with TRBJ2-3; tentatively, D is TRBD2 (5 bases). The germline CDR1 and CDR2 sequences are LNHNV and YYDKDF (reference sequence). There are 15 residues in the CDR3. Trimming cost V 1 base and J 0 bases, with 8 bases left between them. The CDR3 region has the DNA TGTGCCACCAGCAGAGGAGGGTTTAGCACAGATACGCAGTATTTT. This sequence encodes CATSRGGFSTDTQYF. Together with reference TRBV15 and TRBJ2-3, the CDR3 gives the full variable domain: DAMVIQNPRYQVTQFGKPVTLSCSQTLNHNVMYWYQQKSSQAPKLLFHYYDKDFNNEADTPDNFQSRRPNTSFCFLDIRSPGLGDTAMYLCATSRGGFSTDTQYFGPGTRLTVL.

This chain uses TRBV6-1 with TRBJ2-7, with TRBD1 identical over 8 bases. Germline values: CDR1 MNHNS, CDR2 SASEGT. The CDR3 contains 15 residues. With 2 bases clipped from V and 2 bases from J, the junction kept 5 bases outside the gene matches. The CDR3 reads CASSEFYRGTYEQYF. The CDR3 DNA reads TGTGCCAGCAGTGAATTTTACAGGGGGACCTACGAGCAGTACTTC.

This chain uses TRBV2 with TRBJ2-3; no clear D gene. Germline-derived CDR1 and CDR2 are SNHLY and FYNNEI. Trimming shortened V by 4 bases and J by 0 bases, and 11 bases separated the two germline ends. CDR3 size: 15 residues. CDR3 amino acids: CASSVESTSTDTQYF. The CDR3 DNA is TGTGCCAGCAGTGTCGAGTCTACTAGCACAGATACGCAGTATTTT.

V is TRBV5-1 and J is TRBJ2-1, with 7 bases that match TRBD1. The V gene's germline CDR1 is SGHRS and CDR2 YFSETQ. With 4 bases clipped from V and 0 bases from J, the junction kept 7 bases outside the gene matches. CDR3 length: 16 amino acids. CDR3 nucleotide sequence: TGCGCCAGCAGCGGGGGACAGACGTACTCCTACAATGAGCAGTTCTTC. Its protein is CASSGGQTYSYNEQFF.

The chain recombines TRBV4-1 with TRBJ2-7; D not resolved. The V gene lost 0 bases and the J gene lost 3 bases, with 15 bases spanning the gap. The CDR3 extends over 16 amino acids. CDR1 and CDR2 (germline): MGHRA, YSYEKL. The CDR3 sequence is CASSQEGPSPGYEQYF. The CDR3 DNA reads as TGCGCCAGCAGCCAAGAGGGCCCATCACCCGGCTACGAGCAGTACTTC.

This clone is a singleton in its sample. The V call is TRBV6-1, the J call TRBJ1-2; D perhaps matches TRBD1 (6 bases). V was clipped by 2 bases and J by 3 bases, with 10 bases between them. Germline V gives CDR1 MNHNS, CDR2 SASEGT. This CDR3 is built from 14 residues. The CDR3 DNA is TGTGCCAGCAGTGAAATAGGGGGAGACTATGGCTACACCTTC. Translating gives CASSEIGGDYGYTF.

The gene calls are TRBV15 and TRBJ2-7; 9 bases match TRBD1. CDR3 length equals 14 residues. Trimming took 6 bases from V and 3 from J; bases not matched to a gene: 6. Per the germline V gene, CDR1 is LNHNV and CDR2 is YYDKDF (reference sequence). CDR3 in DNA: TGTGCCACCAGGCCGGGACAGGGAAACTACGAGCAGTACTTC. This encodes CATRPGQGNYEQYF.

As to this clone: In the same sample, other DNA sequences code for this CDR3. The CDR3 loop is CASSLGGTGGETQYF. As DNA, the CDR3 is TGTGCCAGCAGTCTTGGGGGGACCGGCGGGGAGACCCAGTACTTC. V gene TRBV28 combines with J gene TRBJ2-5; weak D call: TRBD2 (6 bases). There are 15 residues in the CDR3. Per germline, CDR1 MDHEN and CDR2 SYDVKM. Trimming took off 5 bases at V and 5 bases at J, with 18 bases between the two ends.

V and J are TRBV7-9 and TRBJ2-7; 9 nucleotides line up with TRBD1. This CDR3 is 14 amino acids long. The germline CDR1 and CDR2 sequences are SEHNR and FQNEAQ (reference sequence). With 5 bases clipped from V and 3 bases from J, the junction kept 5 bases outside the gene matches. CDR3 DNA: TGTGCCAGCAGCCTGGGACAGGGAGGCTACGAGCAGTACTTC. It is translated as CASSLGQGGYEQYF.

This clone turned up a few times. The chain links TRBV19 to TRBJ1-4; 8 nucleotides match TRBD1. The germline CDR1 and CDR2 sequences are LNHDA and SQIVND (reference sequence). The CDR3 extends over 14 amino acids. J gave up 12 bases and V 5 bases, and 11 bases lay outside the gene matches. Written as DNA, the CDR3 is TGTGCCAGTAGTCCACAGGGGGAAGGTGTCGAACTGTTTTTT. Translation: CASSPQGEGVELFF.

The rearrangement uses TRBV28 and TRBJ1-4, with TRBD1 matching over 10 bases. Germline V gene sequence: CDR1 MDHEN, CDR2 SYDVKM. V dropped 9 bases and J dropped 5; count of bases not matched to a gene: 3. The CDR3 runs to 13 residues. As DNA, the CDR3 is TGTGCCAGTGGACAGGGGGGCAATGAAAAACTGTTTTTT. This codes for CASGQGGNEKLFF.

This clone has only one observation. The gene calls are TRBV7-2 and TRBJ2-5; 11 nucleotides line up with TRBD2. The CDR3 contains 18 residues. Losses at the gene ends were 1 base for V and 4 bases for J; bases not matched to a gene: 11. Germline CDR1 reads SGHTA; CDR2 reads FQGNSA. The CDR3 reads CASSLGVAGGPRRETQYF. The CDR3 DNA sequence: TGTGCCAGCAGCTTAGGGGTAGCGGGAGGGCCGAGGAGAGAGACCCAGTACTTC.

The rearrangement uses TRBV2 and TRBJ1-1, with D maybe TRBD1 (6 bases). Trimming pared 7 bases from V and 1 base from J, leaving 10 bases between. CDR3 length: 13 residues. CDR1 is SNHLY, CDR2 FYNNEI, per germline. CDR3 sequence reads: CASNTGKNTEAFF. The CDR3 region has the DNA TGTGCCAGCAATACAGGGAAGAACACTGAAGCTTTCTTT.

The genes are TRBV13 and TRBJ1-1, with 9 bases fitting TRBD1. Trimming removed 5 bases from V and 1 base from J; junction bases left unmatched: 8. The CDR3 extends over 16 amino acids. Germline-derived CDR1 and CDR2 are PRHDT and FYEKMQ (reference sequence). This CDR3 is CASSTTPGQGNTEAFF. In DNA form, the CDR3 reads TGTGCCAGCAGCACTACACCGGGACAGGGGAACACTGAAGCTTTCTTT.

The chain carries TRBV27 and TRBJ2-3, with 13 bases fitting TRBD2. The CDR3 spans 17 residues. The trim removed 5 bases at V and 5 bases at J, leaving 10 bases unmatched. Germline CDR1 MNHEY, CDR2 SMNVEV (reference sequence). In DNA form, the CDR3 reads TGTGCCAGCAGTCCGGACGGACTAGCGGGAGTCTTAGATACGCAGTATTTT. The encoded protein is CASSPDGLAGVLDTQYF.

The rearrangement links TRBV29-1 to TRBJ1-5; 7 bases line up with TRBD1. V gave up 3 bases and J gave up 3 bases; unmatched junction bases: 8. This CDR3 comprises 15 residues. CDR1 is SQVTM, CDR2 ANQGSEA, per germline. CDR3 in DNA: TGCAGCGTTGATGACAGTGGACAGGTCAATCAGCCCCAGCATTTT. Encoded protein: CSVDDSGQVNQPQHF.

The table lists this clone with a count of one. The V gene is TRBV4-1, the J gene TRBJ2-5; weak D call: TRBD2 (6 bases). CDR3 length: 14 residues. Germline V lookup: CDR1 MGHRA, CDR2 YSYEKL. Trimming took off 1 base at V and 5 bases at J, with 11 bases between the two ends. Written as DNA, the CDR3 is TGCGCCAGCAGCCAAGGGAGGGCGGGGGAGACCCAGTACTTC. Translated, it gives CASSQGRAGETQYF.

The CDR3 is CASSRDRRYEQYF. CDR3 in DNA: TGTGCCAGCAGCCGCGACAGGCGCTACGAGCAGTACTTC. The chain couples TRBV6-5 to TRBJ2-7; D is perhaps TRBD1 (6 bases). Trimming left V 6 bases short and J 3 bases short, with 12 bases between. The CDR3 is made up of 13 amino acids. The germline V gene encodes CDR1 MNHEY and CDR2 SVGAGI.